These T cell receptor beta chains were read from a single sample in a study of T cell responses to AZD1222 COVID-19 vaccine. Sequencing used immunoSEQ multiplex PCR; TCRdb keeps in-frame clones, though not all of them. The table has roughly 120,000 clones, approximately 90% seen once. The source was peripheral blood, collected on day 0 of AZD1222 vaccination. The receptors were gathered from an adult in good health. Each CDR3 is given with its conserved first and last residue. The D gene is left open where the match is weak. Clone size is not always given. Where it is, it says once, few, many or a class for expanded clones.

J,size,V,D,DNA,CDR3
TRBJ2-7,few,TRBV4-1,.,TGCGCCAGCAGCCAAAACCGGATAGCCACCTACGAGCAGTACTTC,CASSQNRIATYEQYF
TRBJ1-4,.,TRBV9,.,TGTGCCAGCAGCGTCGGGACTGTTGAAAAACTGTTTTTT,CASSVGTVEKLFF
TRBJ2-2,.,TRBV9,.,TGTGCCAGCAGCCTACGGGCAGGGGGGACCGGGGAGCTGTTTTTT,CASSLRAGGTGELFF
TRBJ2-3,.,TRBV18,.,TGTGCCAGCTCACCTGGAGGGGCCACAGATACGCAGTATTTT,CASSPGGATDTQYF
TRBJ1-4,.,TRBV6-5,TRBD1,TGTGCCAGCAGTTTGACAGGGGGCAATTCATATACATCTCTGTTTTTT,CASSLTGGNSYTSLFF
TRBJ1-3,.,TRBV5-1,.,TGCGCCAGCAGCTTGAATGGTGACGGTAGCTCTGGAAACACCATATATTTT,CASSLNGDGSSGNTIYF
TRBJ2-3,.,TRBV19,.,TGTGCCAGTAGTATAGGCCCTAGAGGGGCAACTAGCACAGATACGCAGTATTTT,CASSIGPRGATSTDTQYF
TRBJ2-3,.,TRBV11-2,TRBD2,TGTGCCAGCAGCTTATACGGGACTAGCGGTCCGGATACGCAGTATTTT,CASSLYGTSGPDTQYF
TRBJ2-6,.,TRBV5-4,.,TGTGCCAGCAGCTTGGGAACTGGGGCCAACGTCCTGACTTTC,CASSLGTGANVLTF
TRBJ2-6,.,TRBV19,.,TGTGCCAGTAACGGATGGAACAGGGCCACTGGGGCCAACGTCCTGACTTTC,CASNGWNRATGANVLTF
TRBJ2-1,few,TRBV30,TRBD1,TGTGCCTGGAGTGTACAGGGGCGGGAGCAGTTCTTC,CAWSVQGREQFF
TRBJ1-6,once,TRBV11-2,.,TGTGCCAGCAGCTTAGATCCGGGGTCACCCCTCCACTTT,CASSLDPGSPLHF
TRBJ1-2,.,TRBV10-3,TRBD1,TGTGCCATCAGCGGGACAGCCGGCGGCTATGGCTACACCTTC,CAISGTAGGYGYTF
TRBJ2-1,.,TRBV4-1,TRBD1,TGCGCCAGCAGCATCACCTCAGGGGGCGTTCGGAATGAGCAGTTCTTC,CASSITSGGVRNEQFF
TRBJ1-1,.,TRBV30,.,TGTGCCTGCCGGTTTAACCTGAACACTGAAGCTTTCTTT,CACRFNLNTEAFF
TRBJ1-1,.,TRBV10-3,.,TGTGCCATCAGTGAAGTAGGAGGGCTGGGCACTGAAGCTTTCTTT,CAISEVGGLGTEAFF
TRBJ2-3,.,TRBV5-4,.,TGTGCCAGCAGGGCGGCGCAGGGGTATACGCAGTATTTT,CASRAAQGYTQYF
TRBJ1-3,once,TRBV7-8,.,TGTGCCAGCAGCTCCGGAGAAGGAAACACCATATATTTT,CASSSGEGNTIYF
TRBJ2-7,.,TRBV3-1/TRBV3-2,TRBD2,TGTGCCAGCAGCCAAGAGATCGCTAGCGGGGGCCCCTACGAGCAGTACTTC,CASSQEIASGGPYEQYF
TRBJ1-3,.,TRBV2,TRBD1,TGTGCCAGCAGTGAGGCCCGGACAGGGCGGGGGAACACCATATATTTT,CASSEARTGRGNTIYF
TRBJ1-6,.,TRBV9,.,TGTGCCAGCAGCGCACAGGGTAGCAATTCACCCCTCCACTTT,CASSAQGSNSPLHF
TRBJ2-7,.,TRBV19,.,TGTGCCACCACCTCGACTGGCAGTGCCTACGAGCAGTACTTC,CATTSTGSAYEQYF
TRBJ1-1,.,TRBV6-5,.,TGTGCCAGCAGTTACCAAGATGGGAGAACTGAAGCTTTCTTT,CASSYQDGRTEAFF
TRBJ1-1,.,TRBV7-9,.,TGTGCCAGCAGTCCGCAGCGGGACACTGAAGCTTTCTTT,CASSPQRDTEAFF
TRBJ2-5,.,TRBV5-1,.,TGCGCCAGCATGTTGCAAGAGACCCAGTACTTC,CASMLQETQYF
TRBJ1-3,.,TRBV18,.,TGTGCCAGCTCATTGAGGACAGACTCTGGAAACACCATATATTTT,CASSLRTDSGNTIYF
TRBJ1-1,.,TRBV28,.,TGTGCCAGCAGTTTACACCGGAACACTGAAGCTTTCTTT,CASSLHRNTEAFF
TRBJ1-1,few,TRBV4-3,.,TGCGCCAGCAGCCAAGACTTAAAGGGGGACACTGAAGCTTTCTTT,CASSQDLKGDTEAFF
TRBJ2-7,.,TRBV5-1,TRBD2,TGCGCCAGCAGCTTTAGCGGGGCGAGATCCTACGAGCAGTACTTC,CASSFSGARSYEQYF
TRBJ1-6,.,TRBV27,TRBD1,TGTGCCAGCAGTCCTGGACAGGGCCGCTATAATTCACCCCTCCACTTT,CASSPGQGRYNSPLHF
TRBJ1-2,.,TRBV18,.,TGTGCCAGCTCACCTCAGACTGATTCTTATGGCTACACCTTC,CASSPQTDSYGYTF
TRBJ1-4,.,TRBV6-5,TRBD1,TGTGCCAGCAGTCTCACAGGGGGAAGTGAAAAACTGTTTTTT,CASSLTGGSEKLFF
TRBJ2-3,.,TRBV19,.,TGTGCCAGTAGCCTCATGGGAGAGGTCAAGAGGGATACGCAGTATTTT,CASSLMGEVKRDTQYF
TRBJ2-7,.,TRBV7-9,TRBD1,TGTGCCAGCAGCCTAGGAGAGTGGACAGGGGGCGGGCAGTACTTC,CASSLGEWTGGGQYF
TRBJ2-1,.,TRBV4-1,.,TGCGCCAGCAGCCCACACCTTCAGGACAGCTACAATGAGCAGTTCTTC,CASSPHLQDSYNEQFF
TRBJ1-1,.,TRBV27,.,TGTGCCAGCAGTTTATCGAAGAACACTGAAGCTTTCTTT,CASSLSKNTEAFF